Here is one T cell receptor (beta chain) with its context. Libraries were prepared by immunoSEQ multiplex PCR; TCRdb keeps only in-frame clonotypes and omits some of them. The profile shows 320,000 or so clones, 89% of them singletons. Participant ages covered about 18 to 89 years across around 22 US areas. Clinical history as reported by participants underpinned cohort assignment. This entry is derived from a study of blood T cell repertoires in COVID-19. Across the whole study: The study drew acute and convalescent COVID-19 samples from the United States, Italy and Spain.

This CDR3 is 16 amino acids long. The germline V gene encodes CDR1 SGHRS and CDR2 YFSETQ. V was clipped by 3 bases and J by 8 bases, with 21 bases between them. Material for sequencing was PBMCs or T cells enriched from blood (not recorded which). This receptor was obtained from a man in his 60s who had recovered from COVID-19. The rearrangement links TRBV5-1 to TRBJ2-4; the D gene is possibly TRBD1 (6 bases). The CDR3 bases are TGCGCCAGCAGCTCGACAGGCCGGGGCGGCGTTGACATTCAGTACTTC. This gives the protein CASSSTGRGGVDIQYF. Together with reference TRBV5-1 and TRBJ2-4, the CDR3 gives the full variable domain: KAGVTQTPRYLIKTRGQQVTLSCSPISGHRSVSWYQQTPGQGLQFLFEYFSETQRNKGNFPGRFSGRQFSNSRSEMNVSTLELGDSALYLCASSSTGRGGVDIQYFGAGTRLSVL.